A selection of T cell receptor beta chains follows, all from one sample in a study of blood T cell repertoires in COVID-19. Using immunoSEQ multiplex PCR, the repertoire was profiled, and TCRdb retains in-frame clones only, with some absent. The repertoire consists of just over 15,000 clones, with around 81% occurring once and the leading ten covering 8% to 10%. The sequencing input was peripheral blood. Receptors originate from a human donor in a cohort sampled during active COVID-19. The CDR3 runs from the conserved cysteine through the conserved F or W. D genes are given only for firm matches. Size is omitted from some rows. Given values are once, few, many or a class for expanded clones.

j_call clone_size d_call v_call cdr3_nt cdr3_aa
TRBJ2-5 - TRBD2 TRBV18 TGTGCCAGCTCACCGCAGCTAGCGGGAGGCGGAGAGACCCAGTACTTC CASSPQLAGGGETQYF
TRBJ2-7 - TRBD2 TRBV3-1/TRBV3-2 TGTGCCAGCAGCCCAAGTCCGGGACTAGCGCTCTACGAGCAGTACTTC CASSPSPGLALYEQYF
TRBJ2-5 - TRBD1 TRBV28 TGTGCCAGCAGACGCGGGACAGGCGGCACCAGGGAGACCCAGTACTTC CASRRGTGGTRETQYF
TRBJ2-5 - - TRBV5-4 TGTGCCAGCAGCTTCACCGGGGGCCAAGAGACCCAGTACTTC CASSFTGGQETQYF
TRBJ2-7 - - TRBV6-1 TGTGCCAGCAGTGAATGGGCAGGGAACTACGAGCAGTACTTC CASSEWAGNYEQYF
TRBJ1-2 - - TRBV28 TGTGCCAGCAGTTTAGGCCCGACAGGTGGCTACACCTTC CASSLGPTGGYTF
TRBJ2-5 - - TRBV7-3 TGTGCCAGCAGCCGGGGACAACAAGAGACCCAGTACTTC CASSRGQQETQYF
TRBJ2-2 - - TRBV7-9 TGTGCCAGCAGCTTAGCGACGGGGGTGAACACCGGGGAGCTGTTTTTT CASSLATGVNTGELFF
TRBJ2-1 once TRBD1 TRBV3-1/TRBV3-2 TGTGCCAGCAGCCAAGAGGGACAGGTTTACAATGAGCAGTTCTTC CASSQEGQVYNEQFF
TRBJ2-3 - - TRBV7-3 TGTGCCAGCAGCAGGGAGATAACAGATACGCAGTATTTT CASSREITDTQYF
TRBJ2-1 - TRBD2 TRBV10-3 TGTGCCATCAGTGAGAGGGGAACTAGCGGGCTCTACAATGAGCAGTTCTTC CAISERGTSGLYNEQFF
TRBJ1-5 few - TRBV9 TGTGCCAGCAGCCCGAGTGGTGTTGGCAATCAGCCCCAGCATTTT CASSPSGVGNQPQHF
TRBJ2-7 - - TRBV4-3 TGCGCCAGCAGCCGGGCCCCGAACCTCTCGGGGGAGCAGTACTTC CASSRAPNLSGEQYF
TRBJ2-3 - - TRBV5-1 TGCGCCAGCAGCTTGGGTGGTAGCGAAGATACGCAGTATTTT CASSLGGSEDTQYF
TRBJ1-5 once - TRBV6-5 TGTGCCAGCAGGGCCGGCGGGGGTCAGCCCCAGCATTTT CASRAGGGQPQHF
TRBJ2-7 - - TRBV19 TGTGCCAGTAGTAACAGCGGAGGAGTCTCCTACGAGCAGTACTTC CASSNSGGVSYEQYF
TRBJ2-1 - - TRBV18 TGTGCCAGCTCAGCGGGGCCCCTCAATGAGCAGTTCTTC CASSAGPLNEQFF
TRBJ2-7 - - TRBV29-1 TGCAGCATTGGACACTCCTACGAGCAGTACTTC CSIGHSYEQYF
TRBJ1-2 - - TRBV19 TGTGCCAGTAGTATCCCTGGCAACTATGGCTACACCTTC CASSIPGNYGYTF
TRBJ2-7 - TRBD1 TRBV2 TGTGCCAGCAGCCTAGACAGGGGGCGGGACGAGCAGTACTTC CASSLDRGRDEQYF
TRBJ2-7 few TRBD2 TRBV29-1 TGCAGCGTTGCTAGCGGGAGCTACGAGCAGTACTTC CSVASGSYEQYF
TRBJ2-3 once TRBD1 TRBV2 TGTGCCAGCAGTGAGGCGACAGGGGGCACCACAGATACGCAGTATTTT CASSEATGGTTDTQYF
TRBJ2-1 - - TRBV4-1 TGCGCCAGCAGTGAGGGGGGGTACAATGAGCAGTTCTTC CASSEGGYNEQFF
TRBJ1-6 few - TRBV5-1 TGCGCCAGCAGCTTGGCCAGCACAGCCAATTCACCCCTCCACTTT CASSLASTANSPLHF
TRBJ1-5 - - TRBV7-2 TGTGCCAGCAGCCTGGGGAGGGAATATCAGCCCCAGCATTTT CASSLGREYQPQHF
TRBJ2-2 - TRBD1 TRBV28 TGTGCCAGCAGTGTCCTCACAGGGGTTGGGAACACCGGGGAGCTGTTTTTT CASSVLTGVGNTGELFF
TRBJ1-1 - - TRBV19 TGTGCCAGTAGTCTCCCCATAGGAGGGACTGAAGCTTTCTTT CASSLPIGGTEAFF
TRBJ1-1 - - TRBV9 TGTGCCAGCAGCGTAGGAGGAGACAGCAACACTGAAGCTTTCTTT CASSVGGDSNTEAFF
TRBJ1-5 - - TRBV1 TGCACCAGCAGCCAAGGTAGGAATACAGGGAGTGATCAGCCCCAGCATTTT CTSSQGRNTGSDQPQHF
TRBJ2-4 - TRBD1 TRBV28 TGTGCCAGCAGTCCCACGTCCAGGGGGCAAGGCAAAAACATTCAGTACTTC CASSPTSRGQGKNIQYF
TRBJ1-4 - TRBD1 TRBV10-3 TGTGCCATCAGCCAGGACAGGTCGGGAAAACTGTTTTTT CAISQDRSGKLFF
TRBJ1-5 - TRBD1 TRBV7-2 TGTGCCAGCAGCCTGGAGGGACAGGGTTATCAGCCCCAGCATTTT CASSLEGQGYQPQHF
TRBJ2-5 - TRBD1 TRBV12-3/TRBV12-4 TGTGCCAGCAGGGGACAGGGTCAAGAGACCCAGTACTTC CASRGQGQETQYF
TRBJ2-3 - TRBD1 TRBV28 TGTGCCAGCAGTCCAAGGACAGGGAACACAGATACGCAGTATTTT CASSPRTGNTDTQYF
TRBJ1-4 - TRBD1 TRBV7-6 TGTGCCAGCAGCTTAGGGACAGGCGGATATGAAAAACTGTTTTTT CASSLGTGGYEKLFF
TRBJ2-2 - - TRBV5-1 TGCGCCAGCAGCGCCGCTTCAGGAACCACCGGGGAGCTGTTTTTT CASSAASGTTGELFF
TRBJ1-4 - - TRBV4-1 TGCGCCAGCAGCAAAACCGGGACAACCGTATTTTTTGCAACTAATGAAAAACTGTTTTTT CASSKTGTTVFFATNEKLFF
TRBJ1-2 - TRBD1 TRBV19 TGTGCCAGTACCGGGGACAGTCTCCCTAACTATGGCTACACCTTC CASTGDSLPNYGYTF
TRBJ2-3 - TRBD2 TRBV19 TGTGCCAGCAGTAACCCTCCTACTAGCGACCGCACAGATACGCAGTATTTT CASSNPPTSDRTDTQYF
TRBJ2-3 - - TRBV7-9 TGTGCCAGCAGCCCCGTTAGCAGGGGGGCCCACTATGGCACAGATACGCAGTATTTT CASSPVSRGAHYGTDTQYF
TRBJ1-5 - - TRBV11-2 TGTGCCAGCAGCTTAGCCGCCAGGGTTGATAATCAGCCCCAGCATTTT CASSLAARVDNQPQHF
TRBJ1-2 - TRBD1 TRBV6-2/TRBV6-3 TGTGCCAGCAGCAGGGACAGGGGTTCTTATGGCTACACCTTC CASSRDRGSYGYTF
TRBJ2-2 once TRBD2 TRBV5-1 TGCGCCAGCTGCCCAGGGACTAGCGGGGGCCCTAACACCGGGGAGCTGTTTTTT CASCPGTSGGPNTGELFF
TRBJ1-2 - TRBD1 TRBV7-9 TGTGCCAGCAGCCCCACGACAGGGGAAGGCTTCGGCTACACCTTC CASSPTTGEGFGYTF
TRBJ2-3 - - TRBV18 TGTGCCAGCTCACCCCTGGCCGCGGAAACAGATACGCAGTATTTT CASSPLAAETDTQYF
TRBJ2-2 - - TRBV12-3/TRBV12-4 TGTGCCAGCAACATGGGGACTCTCGGGGAGCTGTTTTTT CASNMGTLGELFF
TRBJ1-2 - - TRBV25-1 TGTGCCAGCAGTGACCCACGTAGGGGGGGGGTCTATGGCTACACCTTC CASSDPRRGGVYGYTF
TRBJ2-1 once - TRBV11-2 TGTGCCAGCAGCGCCGCGACTTCTATCAGCTCCTACAATGAGCAGTTCTTC CASSAATSISSYNEQFF
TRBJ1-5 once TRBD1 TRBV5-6 TGTGCCAGCAGCTTCGGGACAGGGGGCATTCAGCCCCAGCATTTT CASSFGTGGIQPQHF
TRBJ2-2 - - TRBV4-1 TGCGCCAGCAGCCATGACAGGAACACCGGGGAGCTGTTTTTT CASSHDRNTGELFF
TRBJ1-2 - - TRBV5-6 TGTGCCAGCAGCTTGAGTAGGGCAGGGCCTCTTACCTTC CASSLSRAGPLTF
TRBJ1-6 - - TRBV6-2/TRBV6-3 TGTGCCAGCAGTGGTATCGAGTCACCCCTCCACTTT CASSGIESPLHF
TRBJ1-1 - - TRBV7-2 TGTGCCAGCAGCTCCCCCCGGGGGGGAGGGGACACTGAAGCTTTCTTT CASSSPRGGGDTEAFF
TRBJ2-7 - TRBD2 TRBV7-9 TGTGCCAGCAGCGCCGGGACTAGCGTAAGCTACGAGCAGTACTTC CASSAGTSVSYEQYF